This T cell receptor (beta chain) was retrieved from a study of T cells in Graves' hyperthyroidism and ophthalmopathy. The study left out patients who had uncontrolled infection, other autoimmune disease, pregnancy or lactation. Clinical symptoms, serum thyroxine and TRAb, thyroid ultrasound and orbital computed tomography together formed the diagnostic basis. Each 10 ml fresh peripheral blood draw supplied the PBMCs. Study-wide points: Blood also contained most expanded thyroid clonotypes above 0.001.

The CDR3 has 14 amino acids. The ends were cut back, 1 base at V and 3 bases at J, with 9 bases in the middle. CDR1 is SEHNR, CDR2 FQNEAQ, per germline (reference sequence). About this clonotype: No antigen is known for it.

Amplified TCR beta CDR3 regions derived from RNA transcripts. The TCR CDR3 first-round RT-PCR relied on the HTBI primer set. TCRdb analysed the multiplex PCR reads with MiXCR anew, one entry per CDR3 protein. The sample holds about 530,000 distinct CDR3 sequences, under 20% seen once. The chain couples TRBV7-9 to TRBJ1-2; the D is unclear. The material sequenced was blood. The receptor's source is a woman aged 18-29 years with Graves' ophthalmopathy. The chain's CDR3 is CASSLGPNDYGYTF. CDR3 sequence (DNA): TGTGCCAGCAGCTTAGGACCGAACGACTATGGCTACACCTTC.